This T cell receptor (beta chain) originates from a study of blood T cell repertoires in COVID-19. Overall study context: Samples taken during acute and convalescent COVID-19 were collected in the United States, Italy and Spain. Sources were T cells, B-cell-depleted T cells, or PBMCs; the material itself was cDNA or gDNA.

Authors' processing steps: Nucleated cell number was recorded as an estimate derived from reference gene primer amplification. Clones were sequenced by immunoSEQ multiplex PCR, and TCRdb holds only the in-frame ones, with some missing. The DNA gave D and trimming, while V, J and clone size come from that table. The sample gives 200,000 to 250,000 clones, about 88% of which show up once; roughly 2.6% is in the top ten. The germline gives CDR1 MNHEY, CDR2 SVGAGI. This CDR3 has 14 amino acids. V was pared by 0 bases and J by 8 bases, with 6 bases of the junction left unmatched. The rearrangement links TRBV6-5 to TRBJ1-2; 7 nucleotides match TRBD1. The sequence was collected from a woman aged 55-70 years with acute or convalescent COVID-19. Sample: peripheral blood. CDR3 loop: CASSYSHRGEGYTF. Written as DNA, the CDR3 is TGTGCCAGCAGTTACTCCCACAGGGGTGAAGGCTACACCTTC.